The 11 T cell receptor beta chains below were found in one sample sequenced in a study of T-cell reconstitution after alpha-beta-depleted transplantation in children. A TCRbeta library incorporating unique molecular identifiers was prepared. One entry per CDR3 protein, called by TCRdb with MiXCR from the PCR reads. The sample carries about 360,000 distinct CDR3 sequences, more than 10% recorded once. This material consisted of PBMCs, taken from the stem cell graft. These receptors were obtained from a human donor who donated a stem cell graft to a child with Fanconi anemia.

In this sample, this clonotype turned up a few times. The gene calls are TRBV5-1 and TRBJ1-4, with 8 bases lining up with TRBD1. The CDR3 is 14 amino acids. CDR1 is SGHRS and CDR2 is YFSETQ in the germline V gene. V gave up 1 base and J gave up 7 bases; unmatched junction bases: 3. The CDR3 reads CASSLRTGFEKLFF. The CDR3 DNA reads TGCGCCAGCAGCTTGCGGACAGGGTTTGAAAAACTGTTTTTT.

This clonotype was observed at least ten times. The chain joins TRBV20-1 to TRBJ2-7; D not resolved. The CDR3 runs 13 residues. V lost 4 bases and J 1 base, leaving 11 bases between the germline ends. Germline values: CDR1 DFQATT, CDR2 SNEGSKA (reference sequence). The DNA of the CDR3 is TGCAGTGCTACCCCTGACAATTCCTACGAGCAGTACGTC. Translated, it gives CSATPDNSYEQYV.

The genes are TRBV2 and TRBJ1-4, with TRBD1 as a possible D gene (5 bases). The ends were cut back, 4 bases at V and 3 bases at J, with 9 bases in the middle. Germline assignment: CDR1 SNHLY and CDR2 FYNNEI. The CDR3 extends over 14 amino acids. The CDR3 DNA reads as TGTGCCAGCAGTGGCAGGGTCGCTAATGAAAAACTGTTTTTT. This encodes CASSGRVANEKLFF.

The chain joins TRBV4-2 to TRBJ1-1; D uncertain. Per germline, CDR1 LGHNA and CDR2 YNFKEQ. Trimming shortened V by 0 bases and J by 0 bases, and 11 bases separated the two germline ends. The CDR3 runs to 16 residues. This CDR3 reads CASSQDRTELNTEAFF. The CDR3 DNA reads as TGTGCCAGCAGCCAAGATCGAACAGAGTTGAACACTGAAGCTTTCTTT.

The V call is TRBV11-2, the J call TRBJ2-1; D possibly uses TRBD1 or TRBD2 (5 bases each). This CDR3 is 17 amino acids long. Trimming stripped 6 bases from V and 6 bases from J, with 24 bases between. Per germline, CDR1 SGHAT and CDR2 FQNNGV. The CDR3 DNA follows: TGTGCCAGCAGATACTATCCCAGGGACCTGGGTACCAATGAGCAGTTCTTC. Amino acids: CASRYYPRDLGTNEQFF.

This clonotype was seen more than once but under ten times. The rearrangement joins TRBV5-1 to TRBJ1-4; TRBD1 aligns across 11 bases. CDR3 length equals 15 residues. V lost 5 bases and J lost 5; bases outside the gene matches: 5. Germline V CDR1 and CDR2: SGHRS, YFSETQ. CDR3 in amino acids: CASRLRTGGNEKLFF. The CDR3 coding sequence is TGCGCCAGCAGGTTGAGGACAGGGGGCAATGAAAAACTGTTTTTT.

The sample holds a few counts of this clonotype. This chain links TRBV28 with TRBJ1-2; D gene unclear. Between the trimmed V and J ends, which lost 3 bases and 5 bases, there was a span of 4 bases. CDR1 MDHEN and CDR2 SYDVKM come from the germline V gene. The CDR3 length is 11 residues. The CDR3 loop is CASSLAYGYTF. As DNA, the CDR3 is TGTGCCAGCAGTTTGGCGTATGGCTACACCTTC.

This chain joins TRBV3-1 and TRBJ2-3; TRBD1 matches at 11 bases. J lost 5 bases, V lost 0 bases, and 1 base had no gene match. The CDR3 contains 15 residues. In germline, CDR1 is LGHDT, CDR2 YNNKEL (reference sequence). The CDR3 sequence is CASSQEGTGGDTQYF. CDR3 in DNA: TGTGCCAGCAGCCAAGAGGGGACAGGGGGAGATACGCAGTATTTT.

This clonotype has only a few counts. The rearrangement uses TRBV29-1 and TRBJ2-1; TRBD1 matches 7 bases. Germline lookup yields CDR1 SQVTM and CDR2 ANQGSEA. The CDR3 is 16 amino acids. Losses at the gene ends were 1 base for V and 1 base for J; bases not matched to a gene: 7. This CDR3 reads CSVEAYDRESYNEQFF. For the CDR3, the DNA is TGCAGCGTTGAAGCCTATGACAGGGAGTCCTACAATGAGCAGTTCTTC.

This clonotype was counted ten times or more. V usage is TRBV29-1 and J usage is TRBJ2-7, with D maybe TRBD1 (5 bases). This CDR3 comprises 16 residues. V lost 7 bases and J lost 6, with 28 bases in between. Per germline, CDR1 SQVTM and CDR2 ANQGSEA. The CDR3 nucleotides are TGCAGCGGGGGAACAGGCGCAATGGTAATGTATTGCGAGCAGTACTTC. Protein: CSGGTGAMVMYCEQYF.

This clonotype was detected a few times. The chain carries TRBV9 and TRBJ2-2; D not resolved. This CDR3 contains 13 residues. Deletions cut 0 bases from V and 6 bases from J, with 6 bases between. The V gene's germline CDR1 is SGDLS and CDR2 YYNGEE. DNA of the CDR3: TGTGCCAGCAGCGTAGTGGAATCCGGGGAGCTGTTTTTT. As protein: CASSVVESGELFF.